The TCR beta chain described here comes from a study of T cells in Graves' hyperthyroidism and ophthalmopathy. J was trimmed by 10 bases and V by 0 bases; bases with no gene match: 7. This CDR3 has 15 amino acids. CDR1 is SGHTA and CDR2 is FQGTGA in the germline V gene. In its sample, this clonotype was seen many times. RNA transcripts gave rise to amplified TCR beta CDR3 regions. First-round RT-PCR targeting the TCR CDR3 was performed with the HTBI primer set. In TCRdb, the multiplex PCR reads were re-called with MiXCR into one record per CDR3 protein. The sample holds 730,000 or so distinct CDR3 sequences, around 20% seen once.

The TCR sequence derives from a woman aged 50 to 60 with Graves' hyperthyroidism that later progressed to Graves' ophthalmopathy. This chain joins TRBV7-3 and TRBJ2-1; 9 nucleotides agree with TRBD1. The sequenced material came from blood. The CDR3 bases are TGTGCCAGCAGCTTAACCGGGACAGGGTTCCGCGAGCAGTTCTTC. Translated: CASSLTGTGFREQFF.